The following is a T cell receptor beta chain sequence with its context. Its antigen is undetermined. The PCR made use of 60 Vbeta and 13 Jbeta primers. This table comes from immunoSEQ multiplex PCR, and its TCRdb copy is limited to in-frame clones, with some not included. Here the sample spans tens of thousands of clones, roughly 80% being singletons. These data originate in a study of cytomegalovirus exposure and HLA in healthy donors. Donors had nominal health at sampling but likely had unrecorded immune exposures. Germline V gene data show CDR1 as SEHNR and CDR2 as FQNEAQ (reference sequence). The length of the CDR3 is 16 residues. V shed 4 bases, J shed 2 bases, and the junction held 10 bases outside the gene matches. Study-level points and caveats: TRBV6-2, TRBV6-3 and some other V segments were excluded as indistinguishable. The authors enumerated 150 to 200 TCR beta chains as linked to cytomegalovirus.

The sequenced sample consisted of PBMCs. The clonotype comes from a girl aged 2-10 years in good health and CMV-seropositive. The chain couples TRBV7-9 to TRBJ1-1; 7 bases agree with TRBD1. The CDR3 coding sequence is TGTGCCAGCAGCTACCCCTGGGACAGCCAAAACACTGAAGCTTTCTTT. Translating gives CASSYPWDSQNTEAFF.